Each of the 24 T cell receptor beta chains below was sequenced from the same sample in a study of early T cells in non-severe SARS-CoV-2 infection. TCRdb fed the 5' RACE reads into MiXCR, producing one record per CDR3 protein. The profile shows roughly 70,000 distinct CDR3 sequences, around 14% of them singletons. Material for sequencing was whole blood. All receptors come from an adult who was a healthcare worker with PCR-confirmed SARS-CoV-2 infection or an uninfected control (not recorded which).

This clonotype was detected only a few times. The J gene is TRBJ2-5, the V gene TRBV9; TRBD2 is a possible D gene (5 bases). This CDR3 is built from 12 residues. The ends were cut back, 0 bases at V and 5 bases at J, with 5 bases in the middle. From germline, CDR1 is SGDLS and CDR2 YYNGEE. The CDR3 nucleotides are TGTGCCAGCAGCGTAGGCGGGGAGACCCAGTACTTC. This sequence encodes CASSVGGETQYF.

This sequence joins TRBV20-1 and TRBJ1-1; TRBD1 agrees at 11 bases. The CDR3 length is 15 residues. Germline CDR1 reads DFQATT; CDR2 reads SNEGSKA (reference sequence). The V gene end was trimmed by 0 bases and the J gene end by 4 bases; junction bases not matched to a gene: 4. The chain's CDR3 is CSARDRGTGGTEAFF. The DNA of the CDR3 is TGCAGTGCTAGAGATCGTGGGACAGGGGGCACTGAAGCTTTCTTT.

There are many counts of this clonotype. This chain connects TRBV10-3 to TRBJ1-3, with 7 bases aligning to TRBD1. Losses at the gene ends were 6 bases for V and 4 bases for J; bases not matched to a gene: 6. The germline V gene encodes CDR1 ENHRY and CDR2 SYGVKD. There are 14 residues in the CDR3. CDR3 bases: TGTGCCATCAGCCAACAGGGGTCCGGAAACACCATATATTTT. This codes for CAISQQGSGNTIYF.

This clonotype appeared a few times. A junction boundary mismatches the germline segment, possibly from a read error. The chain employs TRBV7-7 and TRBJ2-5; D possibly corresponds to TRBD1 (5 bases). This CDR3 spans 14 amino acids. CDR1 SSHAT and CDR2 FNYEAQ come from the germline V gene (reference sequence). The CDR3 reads CASSSRVGEETQYF. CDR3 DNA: TGTGCTAGCAGCTCCAGGGTAGGAGAAGAGACCCAGTACTTC.

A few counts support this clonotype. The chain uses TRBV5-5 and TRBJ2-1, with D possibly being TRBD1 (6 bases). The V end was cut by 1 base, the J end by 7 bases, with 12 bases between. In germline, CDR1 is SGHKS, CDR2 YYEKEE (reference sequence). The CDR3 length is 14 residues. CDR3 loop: CASSLTGIGNEQFF. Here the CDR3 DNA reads TGTGCCAGCAGCTTGACAGGGATTGGTAATGAGCAGTTCTTC. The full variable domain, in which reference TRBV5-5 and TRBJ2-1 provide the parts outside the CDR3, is DAGVTQSPTHLIKTRGQQVTLRCSPISGHKSVSWYQQVLGQGPQFIFQYYEKEERGRGNFPDRFSARQFPNYSSELNVNALLLGDSALYLCASSLTGIGNEQFFGPGTRLTVL.

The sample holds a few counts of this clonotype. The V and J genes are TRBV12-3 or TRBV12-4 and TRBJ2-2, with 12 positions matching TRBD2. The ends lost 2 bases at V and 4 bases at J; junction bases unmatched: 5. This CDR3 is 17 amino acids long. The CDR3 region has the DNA TGTGCCAGCAGTTTACCCGGGGGACTAGCGGGCACCGGGGAGCTGTTTTTT. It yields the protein CASSLPGGLAGTGELFF.

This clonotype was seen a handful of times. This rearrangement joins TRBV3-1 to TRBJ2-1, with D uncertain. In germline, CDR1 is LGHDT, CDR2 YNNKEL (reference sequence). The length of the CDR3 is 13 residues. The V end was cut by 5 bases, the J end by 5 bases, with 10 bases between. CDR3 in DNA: TGTGCCAGCAGCAGGCGTGATAACAATGAGCAGTTCTTC. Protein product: CASSRRDNNEQFF.

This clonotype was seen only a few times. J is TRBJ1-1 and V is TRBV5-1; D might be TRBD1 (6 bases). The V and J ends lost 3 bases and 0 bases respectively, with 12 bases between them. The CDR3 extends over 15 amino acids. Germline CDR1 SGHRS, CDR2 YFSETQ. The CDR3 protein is CASSWGLRVNTEAFF. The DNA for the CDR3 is TGCGCCAGCAGCTGGGGGCTTAGGGTGAACACTGAAGCTTTCTTT.

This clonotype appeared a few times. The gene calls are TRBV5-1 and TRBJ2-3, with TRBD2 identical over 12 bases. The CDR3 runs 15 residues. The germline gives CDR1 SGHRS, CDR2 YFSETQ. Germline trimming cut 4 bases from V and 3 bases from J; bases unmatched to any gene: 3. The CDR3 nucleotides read TGCGCCAGCAGCCGACTAGCGGGGGATACAGATACGCAGTATTTT. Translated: CASSRLAGDTDTQYF.

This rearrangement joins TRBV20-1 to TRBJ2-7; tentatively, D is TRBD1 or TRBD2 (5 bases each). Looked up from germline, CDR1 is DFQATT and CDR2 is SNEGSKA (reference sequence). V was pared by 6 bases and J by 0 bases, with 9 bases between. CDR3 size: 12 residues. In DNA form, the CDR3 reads TGCAGTGCCCGGGACCCCTCCTACGAGCAGTACTTC. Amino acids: CSARDPSYEQYF.

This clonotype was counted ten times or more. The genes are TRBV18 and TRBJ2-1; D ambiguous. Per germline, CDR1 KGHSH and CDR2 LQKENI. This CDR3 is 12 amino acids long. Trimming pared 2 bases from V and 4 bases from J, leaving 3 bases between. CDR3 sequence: CASSPDYNEQFF. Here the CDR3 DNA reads TGTGCCAGCTCACCAGATTACAATGAGCAGTTCTTC.

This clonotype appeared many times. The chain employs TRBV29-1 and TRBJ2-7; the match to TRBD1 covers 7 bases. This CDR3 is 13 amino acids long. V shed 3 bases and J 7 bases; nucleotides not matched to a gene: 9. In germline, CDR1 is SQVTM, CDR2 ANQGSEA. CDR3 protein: CSVDRKGAGEQYF. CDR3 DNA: TGCAGCGTTGATCGGAAGGGGGCGGGTGAGCAGTACTTC.

CDR3 in amino acids: CASSPGTGSYNEQFF. The CDR3 DNA reads as TGTGCCAGCAGCCCTGGGACAGGTTCCTACAATGAGCAGTTCTTC. The chain employs TRBV11-2 and TRBJ2-1; 8 bases are a match to TRBD1. The CDR3 covers 15 residues. Germline V gene data show CDR1 as SGHAT and CDR2 as FQNNGV. The trim removed 5 bases at V and 1 base at J, leaving 4 bases unmatched.

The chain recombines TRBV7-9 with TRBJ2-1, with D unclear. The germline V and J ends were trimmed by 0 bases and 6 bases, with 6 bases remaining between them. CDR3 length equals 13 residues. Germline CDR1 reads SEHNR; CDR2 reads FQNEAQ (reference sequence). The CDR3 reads CASSLAASNEQFF. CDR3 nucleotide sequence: TGTGCCAGCAGCTTAGCGGCTAGCAATGAGCAGTTCTTC.

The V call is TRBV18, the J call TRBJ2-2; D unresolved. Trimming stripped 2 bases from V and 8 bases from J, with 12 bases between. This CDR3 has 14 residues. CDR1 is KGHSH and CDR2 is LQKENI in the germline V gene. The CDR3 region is CASSPSAPMGELFF. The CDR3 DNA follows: TGTGCCAGCTCACCATCAGCCCCCATGGGGGAGCTGTTTTTT.

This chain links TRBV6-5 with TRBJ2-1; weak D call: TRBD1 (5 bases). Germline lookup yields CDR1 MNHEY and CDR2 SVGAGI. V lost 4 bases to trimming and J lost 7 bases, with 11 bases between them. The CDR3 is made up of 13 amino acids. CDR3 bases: TGTGCCAGCAGTTTGGGGCTGGATAATGAGCAGTTCTTC. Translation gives CASSLGLDNEQFF.

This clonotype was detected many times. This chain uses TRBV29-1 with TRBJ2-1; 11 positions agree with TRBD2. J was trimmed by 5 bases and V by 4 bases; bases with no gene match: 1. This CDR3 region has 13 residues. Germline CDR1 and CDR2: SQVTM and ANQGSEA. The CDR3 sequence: CSVGLAGNNEQFF. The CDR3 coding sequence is TGCAGCGTTGGACTAGCGGGGAACAATGAGCAGTTCTTC.

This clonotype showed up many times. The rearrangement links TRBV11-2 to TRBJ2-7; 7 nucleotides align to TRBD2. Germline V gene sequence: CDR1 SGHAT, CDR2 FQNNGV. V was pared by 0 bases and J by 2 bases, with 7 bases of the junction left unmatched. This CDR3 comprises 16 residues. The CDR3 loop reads CASSLDSLAVAYEQYF. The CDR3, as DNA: TGTGCCAGCAGCTTAGATAGTCTAGCGGTGGCCTACGAGCAGTACTTC.

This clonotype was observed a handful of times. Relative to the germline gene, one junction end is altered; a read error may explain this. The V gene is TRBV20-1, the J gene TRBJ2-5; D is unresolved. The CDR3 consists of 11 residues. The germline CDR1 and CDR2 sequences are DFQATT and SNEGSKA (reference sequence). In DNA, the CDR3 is TGCAGTGCGAGAGTGATAGAGACCCAGTACTTC. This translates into CSARVIETQYF.

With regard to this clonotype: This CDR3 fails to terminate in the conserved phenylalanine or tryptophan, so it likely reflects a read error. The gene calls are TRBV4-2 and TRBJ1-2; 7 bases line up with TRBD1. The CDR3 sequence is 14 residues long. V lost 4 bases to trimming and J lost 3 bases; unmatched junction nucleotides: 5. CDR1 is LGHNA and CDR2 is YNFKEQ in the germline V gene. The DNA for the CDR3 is TGTGCCAGCAGCCGAGAAGACAGGGACTATGGCTACACCTCC. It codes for CASSREDRDYGYTS.

The CDR3 protein is CAWSLGGQETQYF. Written as DNA, the CDR3 is TGTGCCTGGAGTCTTGGAGGGCAAGAGACCCAGTACTTC. The V gene is TRBV30, the J gene TRBJ2-5; D might be TRBD2 (6 bases). Germline V gives CDR1 GTSNPN, CDR2 SVGIG (reference sequence). V dropped 2 bases and J dropped 2 bases, with 9 bases sitting between them. The CDR3 consists of 13 residues.

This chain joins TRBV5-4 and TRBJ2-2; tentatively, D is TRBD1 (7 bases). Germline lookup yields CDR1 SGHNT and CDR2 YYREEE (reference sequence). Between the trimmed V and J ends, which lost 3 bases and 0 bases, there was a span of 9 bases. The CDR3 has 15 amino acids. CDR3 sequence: CASSSRGANTGELFF. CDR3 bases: TGTGCCAGCAGCTCCAGGGGGGCGAACACCGGGGAGCTGTTTTTT.

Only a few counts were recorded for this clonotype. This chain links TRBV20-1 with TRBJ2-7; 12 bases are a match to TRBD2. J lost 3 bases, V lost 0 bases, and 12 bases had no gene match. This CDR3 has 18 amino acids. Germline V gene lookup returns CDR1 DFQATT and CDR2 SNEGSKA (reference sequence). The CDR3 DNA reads TGCAGTGCTAGAGATCCGACTAGCGGGAGTCTTACTCACTACGAGCAGTACTTC. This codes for CSARDPTSGSLTHYEQYF.

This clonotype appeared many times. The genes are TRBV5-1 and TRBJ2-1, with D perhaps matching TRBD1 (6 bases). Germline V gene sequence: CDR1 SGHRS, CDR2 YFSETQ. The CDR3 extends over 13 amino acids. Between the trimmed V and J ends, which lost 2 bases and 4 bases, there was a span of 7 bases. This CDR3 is CASSLQGYNEQFF. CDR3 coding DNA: TGCGCCAGCAGCTTACAGGGTTACAATGAGCAGTTCTTC.